The clone carrying this T cell receptor (beta chain) turned up a few times. The data originate from a study of T-cell memory formation after mild COVID-19. From the 5' RACE reads, TCRdb called clonotypes with MiXCR, one entry per CDR3 protein. The sample has hundreds of thousands of distinct CDR3 sequences; approximately 15% are singletons. V lost 4 bases and J lost 9, with 10 bases in between. The CDR3 consists of 12 residues. Sequenced input: PBMCs or a T cell subset sorted from them (not recorded which). J is TRBJ1-5 and V is TRBV12-3 or TRBV12-4; perhaps TRBD1 as D (6 bases). This TCR derives from a man aged 18 to 29 who had mild COVID-19 (a few samples of this study predate the infection). Cell type and time point are not known. The CDR3 protein is CASSSTGRPQHF. DNA of the CDR3: TGTGCCAGCAGTTCAACAGGGAGGCCCCAGCATTTT.